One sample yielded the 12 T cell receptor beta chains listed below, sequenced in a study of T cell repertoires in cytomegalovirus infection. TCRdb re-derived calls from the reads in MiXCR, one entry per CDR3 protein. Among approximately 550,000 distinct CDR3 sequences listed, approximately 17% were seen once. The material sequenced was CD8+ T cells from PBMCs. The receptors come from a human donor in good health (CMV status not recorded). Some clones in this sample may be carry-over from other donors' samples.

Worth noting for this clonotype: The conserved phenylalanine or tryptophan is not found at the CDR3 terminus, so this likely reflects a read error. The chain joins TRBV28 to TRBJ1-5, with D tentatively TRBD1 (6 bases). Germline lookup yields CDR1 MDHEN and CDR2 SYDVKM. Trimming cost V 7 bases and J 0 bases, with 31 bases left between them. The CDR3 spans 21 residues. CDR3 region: CASKGSGRGAMRRSSNQPQHL. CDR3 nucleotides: TGTGCCAGCAAGGGGTCCGGTCGGGGGGCTATGAGAAGGAGTAGCAATCAGCCCCAGCATTTA.

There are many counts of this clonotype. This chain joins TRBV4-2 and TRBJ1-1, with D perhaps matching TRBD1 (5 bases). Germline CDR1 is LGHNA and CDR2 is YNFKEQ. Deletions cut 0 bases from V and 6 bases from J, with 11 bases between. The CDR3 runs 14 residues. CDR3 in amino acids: CASSQEARGPEAFF. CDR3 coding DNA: TGTGCCAGCAGCCAAGAGGCGAGGGGCCCTGAAGCTTTCTTT.

As DNA, the CDR3 is TGTGCCAGCAGCTTAGCGGTGACAGGGGACTACAATGAGCAGTTCTTC. This encodes CASSLAVTGDYNEQFF. The V gene is TRBV7-9, the J gene TRBJ2-1, with 8 nucleotides matching TRBD1. Germline CDR1 reads SEHNR; CDR2 reads FQNEAQ (reference sequence). The CDR3 spans 16 residues. V dropped 0 bases and J dropped 3; count of bases not matched to a gene: 4.

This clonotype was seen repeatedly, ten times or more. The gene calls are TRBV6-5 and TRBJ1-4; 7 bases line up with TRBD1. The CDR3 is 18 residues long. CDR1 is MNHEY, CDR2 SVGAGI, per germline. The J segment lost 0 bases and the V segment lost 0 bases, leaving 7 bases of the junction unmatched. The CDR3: CASSYSQRTGPTNEKLFF. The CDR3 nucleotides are TGTGCCAGCAGTTACTCACAAAGGACAGGCCCAACTAATGAAAAACTGTTTTTT.

In nucleotides, the CDR3 is TGTGCCAGCAGTTACTCTATCCGGGTCCTGGACGTAGTCTACGAGCAGTACTTC. This sequence encodes CASSYSIRVLDVVYEQYF. The chain uses TRBV6-5 and TRBJ2-7; D remains unclear. The CDR3 totals 18 residues. Germline V lookup: CDR1 MNHEY, CDR2 SVGAGI. V was trimmed by 0 bases and J by 3 bases, leaving 21 bases between them.

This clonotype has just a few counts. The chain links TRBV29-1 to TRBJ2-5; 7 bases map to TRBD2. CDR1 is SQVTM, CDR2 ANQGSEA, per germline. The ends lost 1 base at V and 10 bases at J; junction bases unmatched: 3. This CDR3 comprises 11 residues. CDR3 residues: CSVEVREGQYF. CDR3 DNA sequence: TGCAGCGTTGAAGTCAGGGAGGGCCAGTACTTC. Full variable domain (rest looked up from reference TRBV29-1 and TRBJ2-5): SAVISQKPSRDICQRGTSLTIQCQVDSQVTMMFWYRQQPGQSLTLIATANQGSEATYESGFVIDKFPISRPNLTFSTLTVSNMSPEDSSIYLCSVEVREGQYFGPGTRLLVL.

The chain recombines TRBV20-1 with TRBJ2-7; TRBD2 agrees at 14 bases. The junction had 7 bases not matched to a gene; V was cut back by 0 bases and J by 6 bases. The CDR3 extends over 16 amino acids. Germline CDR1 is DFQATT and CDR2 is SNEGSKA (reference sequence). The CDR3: CSAREGTSGRLFEQYF. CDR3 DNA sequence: TGCAGTGCTAGAGAGGGGACTAGCGGGAGACTTTTCGAGCAGTACTTC.

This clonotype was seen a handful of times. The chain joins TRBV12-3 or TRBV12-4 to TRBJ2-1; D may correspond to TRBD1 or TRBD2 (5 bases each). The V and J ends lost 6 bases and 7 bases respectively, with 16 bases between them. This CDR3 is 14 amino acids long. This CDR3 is CASRGQGSGNEQFF. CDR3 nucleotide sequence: TGTGCCAGCAGGGGGCAGGGCTCGGGGAATGAGCAGTTCTTC.

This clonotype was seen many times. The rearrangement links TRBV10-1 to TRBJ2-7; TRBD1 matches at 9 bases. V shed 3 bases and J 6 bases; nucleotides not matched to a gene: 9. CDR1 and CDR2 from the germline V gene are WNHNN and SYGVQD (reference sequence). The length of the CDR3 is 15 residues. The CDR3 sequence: CASSDSTGGRVEQYF. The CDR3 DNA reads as TGCGCCAGCAGTGACTCGACAGGGGGTAGAGTCGAGCAGTACTTC.

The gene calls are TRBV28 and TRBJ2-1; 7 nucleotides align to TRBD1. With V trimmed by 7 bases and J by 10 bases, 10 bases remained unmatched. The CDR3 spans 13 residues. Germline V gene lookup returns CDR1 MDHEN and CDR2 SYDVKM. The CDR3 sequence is CASIAEGGLEQFF. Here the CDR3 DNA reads TGTGCCAGCATCGCGGAAGGGGGCTTGGAGCAGTTCTTC.

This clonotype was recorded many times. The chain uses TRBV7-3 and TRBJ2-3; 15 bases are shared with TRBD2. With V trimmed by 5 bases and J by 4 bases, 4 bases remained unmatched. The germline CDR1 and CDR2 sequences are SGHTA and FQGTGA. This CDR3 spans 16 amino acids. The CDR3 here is CASSPWTSGRADTQYF. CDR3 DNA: TGTGCCAGCAGCCCCTGGACTAGCGGGAGGGCAGATACGCAGTATTTT. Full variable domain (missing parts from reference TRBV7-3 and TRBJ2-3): GAGVSQTPSNKVTEKGKYVELRCDPISGHTALYWYRQSLGQGPEFLIYFQGTGAADDSGLPNDRFFAVRPEGSVSTLKIQRTERGDSAVYLCASSPWTSGRADTQYFGPGTRLTVL.

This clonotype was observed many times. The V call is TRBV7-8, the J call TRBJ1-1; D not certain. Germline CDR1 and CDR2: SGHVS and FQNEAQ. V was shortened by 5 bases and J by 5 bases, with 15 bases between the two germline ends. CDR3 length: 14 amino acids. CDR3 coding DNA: TGTGCCAGCAGCACCGACCGGGCCGGGACTGAAGCTTTCTTT. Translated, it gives CASSTDRAGTEAFF.